This T cell receptor (beta chain) derives from a study of OX40 agonist ivuxolimab in advanced cancers. The assay was immunoSEQ multiplex PCR, and TCRdb's table has in-frame clones only and misses some. The sample has tens of thousands of clones; more than 75% are singletons. This CDR3 spans 15 amino acids. V was pared by 1 base and J by 5 bases, with 5 bases of the junction left unmatched. Germline V gives CDR1 SGHVS, CDR2 FNYEAQ. This rearrangement joins TRBV7-6 to TRBJ2-1; TRBD2 agrees at 7 bases. This material consisted of CD4+ or CD8+ T cells sorted from blood, taken in a trial of the OX40 agonist ivuxolimab. This sequence originates from an adult with an advanced solid tumor such as melanoma, head and neck, liver or kidney cancer. The CDR3 sequence: CASSLGRLADNEQFF. The CDR3 DNA reads TGTGCCAGCAGCTTAGGTCGGCTAGCGGACAATGAGCAGTTCTTC.